The next 26 T cell receptor beta chains were all read from a single sample in a study of regulatory T cells in long-lasting Graves disease. Time point given: newly diagnosed GD, antithyroid drugs for less than 3 months. Generation of the TCR library employed RNA extracted from PBMCs. The TCR beta library used iRepertoire HTBI primers with Arm-PCR amplification of CDR3. Using its own MiXCR run on the multiplex PCR reads, TCRdb lists one record per CDR3 protein. The sample has 400,000 to 500,000 distinct CDR3 sequences, around 14% seen once; the top ten hold over 15%. Another study also made use of these data, one on T cells in Graves' hyperthyroidism and ophthalmopathy.

The sequences come from peripheral blood mononuclear cells (PBMCs), collected at new diagnosis, from a patient treated with antithyroid drugs. These receptors were collected from a woman in her 30s with Graves disease.

This clonotype was recorded many times. The CDR3 loop is CASSLGEGSYEQYF. The CDR3 DNA reads as TGTGCCAGCAGTTTAGGAGAGGGATCCTACGAGCAGTACTTC. This chain connects TRBV28 to TRBJ2-7, with a possible D match to TRBD2 (5 bases). The ends were cut back, 2 bases at V and 1 base at J, with 9 bases in the middle. The CDR3 has 14 residues. Germline V gene data show CDR1 as MDHEN and CDR2 as SYDVKM.

A few counts support this clonotype. The chain has TRBV7-8 and TRBJ2-5; tentatively, D is TRBD2 (6 bases). The CDR3 is made up of 18 amino acids. V gave up 1 base and J gave up 2 bases, with 20 bases separating them. CDR1 and CDR2 (germline): SGHVS, FQNEAQ. CDR3 nucleotides: TGTGCCAGCAGCTTAGTTTCGATGGCGGGGATCAGACAAGAGACCCAGTACTTC. Encoded protein: CASSLVSMAGIRQETQYF.

This clonotype was seen many times. This chain links TRBV20-1 with TRBJ2-1; possible D gene TRBD2, 5 bases. CDR1 DFQATT and CDR2 SNEGSKA come from the germline V gene (reference sequence). This CDR3 has 14 residues. Trimming removed 1 base from V and 0 bases from J, with 7 bases in between. CDR3 coding DNA: TGCAGTGCTAGAGTCACTAGCTCCTACAATGAGCAGTTCTTC. It codes for CSARVTSSYNEQFF.

This clonotype was recorded many times. The chain combines TRBV18 with TRBJ2-7; D perhaps matches TRBD2 (5 bases). Per the germline V gene, CDR1 is KGHSH and CDR2 is LQKENI. V dropped 4 bases and J dropped 3 bases, with 10 bases sitting between them. This CDR3 contains 13 residues. CDR3 amino acids: CASSRRTDYEQYF. CDR3 DNA sequence: TGTGCCAGCTCACGGAGGACGGACTACGAGCAGTACTTC.

This clonotype was counted ten times or more. The chain uses TRBV27 and TRBJ2-1, with TRBD2 matching 10 bases. Germline V gives CDR1 MNHEY, CDR2 SMNVEV (reference sequence). Trimming cost V 3 bases and J 9 bases; bases outside gene matches: 14. The CDR3 is made up of 17 amino acids. CDR3 nucleotides: TGTGCCAGCAGTTTTGGGCTTGGGCTAGCGGGAGCCGGTGAGCAGTTCTTC. It codes for CASSFGLGLAGAGEQFF.

This clonotype was seen more than once but under ten times. The chain employs TRBV9 and TRBJ1-5; no clear D. Trimming removed 5 bases from V and 1 base from J, with 13 bases in between. Per the germline V gene, CDR1 is SGDLS and CDR2 is YYNGEE. This CDR3 has 15 residues. The CDR3 coding sequence is TGTGCCAGCAGGATTCAACGCGGGAGCAATCAGCCCCAGCATTTT. Protein product: CASRIQRGSNQPQHF.

This clonotype was counted many times. The rearrangement joins TRBV10-3 to TRBJ1-2; D unresolved. Between the trimmed V and J ends, which lost 10 bases and 2 bases, there was a span of 20 bases. The CDR3 extends over 15 amino acids. Germline V lookup: CDR1 ENHRY, CDR2 SYGVKD. CDR3 nucleotide sequence: TGTGCCACCCCGATCGGGCAGACGCCCAACTATGGCTACACCTTC. It translates to CATPIGQTPNYGYTF.

This clonotype was counted at least ten times. The V call is TRBV12-3 or TRBV12-4, the J call TRBJ2-3; D is uncertain. V was clipped by 8 bases and J by 6 bases, with 9 bases between them. The CDR3 runs to 11 residues. The CDR3 loop reads CASGNVDTQYF. CDR3 in DNA: TGTGCCAGCGGAAACGTGGATACGCAGTATTTT.

This clonotype was detected ten times or more. The V gene is TRBV7-9, the J gene TRBJ2-7; 13 bases align to TRBD2. V lost 5 bases and J lost 0; bases outside the gene matches: 4. Germline loops: CDR1 SEHNR, CDR2 FQNEAQ (reference sequence). The CDR3 sequence is 16 residues long. Here the CDR3 reads CASSPGLAGNSYEQYF. The DNA for the CDR3 is TGTGCCAGCAGCCCGGGACTAGCGGGGAACTCCTACGAGCAGTACTTC.

V is TRBV15 and J is TRBJ1-2; D not resolved. Germline V gives CDR1 LNHNV, CDR2 YYDKDF (reference sequence). The CDR3 is made up of 14 amino acids. Deletions cut 6 bases from V and 4 bases from J, with 15 bases between. The CDR3 sequence: CATRDPRSGYGYTF. The CDR3 coding sequence is TGTGCCACCAGAGACCCCAGGAGCGGCTATGGCTACACCTTC.

The chain links TRBV6-1 to TRBJ2-1, with 8 bases aligning to TRBD1. The germline CDR1 and CDR2 sequences are MNHNS and SASEGT. Trimming cost V 7 bases and J 4 bases; bases outside gene matches: 6. This CDR3 spans 14 amino acids. The CDR3 region has the DNA TGTGCCAGCATCGGACAGGGTTTTTACAATGAGCAGTTCTTC. Its translation: CASIGQGFYNEQFF.

There are many counts of this clonotype. This chain uses TRBV28 with TRBJ2-7; D gene uncertain. V was trimmed by 6 bases and J by 1 base, leaving 16 bases between them. This CDR3 comprises 15 residues. Germline CDR1 is MDHEN and CDR2 is SYDVKM. The CDR3 DNA reads as TGTGCCAGCAGCCCTCCCCAGGTGGGGTCCTACGAGCAGTACTTC. It codes for CASSPPQVGSYEQYF.

This clonotype has ten or more counts. The rearrangement links TRBV30 to TRBJ1-1; D remains ambiguous. V lost 0 bases and J lost 1, with 6 bases in between. Germline V gives CDR1 GTSNPN, CDR2 SVGIG (reference sequence). The CDR3 loop spans 13 amino acids. In DNA form, the CDR3 reads TGTGCCTGGAGTGTCGGGTGGAACACTGAAGCTTTCTTT. This gives the protein CAWSVGWNTEAFF.

The chain has TRBV7-9 and TRBJ2-5, with 9 bases fitting TRBD2. The CDR3 runs to 14 residues. Germline-derived CDR1 and CDR2 are SEHNR and FQNEAQ (reference sequence). J was trimmed by 3 bases and V by 6 bases; bases with no gene match: 5. The CDR3 coding sequence is TGTGCCAGCAGACCTAGCGGGGTGAAAGAGACCCAGTACTTC. Translating gives CASRPSGVKETQYF.

The chain combines TRBV28 with TRBJ1-2; 8 bases fit TRBD1. J lost 4 bases, V lost 2 bases, and 9 bases had no gene match. Germline V CDR1 and CDR2: MDHEN, SYDVKM. The CDR3 length is 16 residues. The chain's CDR3 is CASSLMVRQGIYGYTF. CDR3 coding DNA: TGTGCCAGCAGTTTAATGGTGCGACAGGGGATCTATGGCTACACCTTC.

Turning to this clonotype: Given a much more abundant clone one base away, this may be a read error. The V call is TRBV20-1, the J call TRBJ2-5; D possibly corresponds to TRBD2 (6 bases). CDR1 is DFQATT and CDR2 is SNEGSKA in the germline V gene (reference sequence). CDR3 length: 13 residues. CDR3 in amino acids: CSARAPGAETQHF. The CDR3 DNA follows: TGCAGTGCTAGAGCCCCGGGAGCTGAGACCCAGCACTTC.

This clonotype was detected only a few times. The junction departs from germline at one end; a sequencing error may be responsible. This sequence joins TRBV10-3 and TRBJ1-4; 8 nucleotides align to TRBD1. CDR1 and CDR2 from the germline V gene are ENHRY and SYGVKD. The CDR3 runs 14 residues. CDR3 in DNA: TGCGCCATCAGTGAGACAGGGGCACGAGGAAAACTGTTTTTT. Translation: CAISETGARGKLFF.

This clonotype was found a few times. The rearrangement uses TRBV4-2 and TRBJ2-2; 9 nucleotides align to TRBD2. CDR3 length equals 16 residues. CDR1 LGHNA and CDR2 YNFKEQ come from the germline V gene. V was clipped by 3 bases and J by 6 bases; unmatched bases: 8. In DNA, the CDR3 is TGTGCCAGCAGCCAGATGGCGGGAGGGCCTTCCGGGGAGCTGTTTTTT. Translating it yields CASSQMAGGPSGELFF.

In its sample, this clonotype is medium-sized. The chain's CDR3 is CASSERSPETDTQYF. CDR3 bases: TGTGCCAGCAGTGAACGAAGCCCCGAGACAGATACGCAGTATTTT. The chain combines TRBV2 with TRBJ2-3, with no clear D. CDR1 and CDR2 from the germline V gene are SNHLY and FYNNEI. Trimming stripped 2 bases from V and 3 bases from J, with 12 bases between. CDR3 size: 15 residues.

This clonotype was recorded at least ten times. This chain joins TRBV28 and TRBJ2-1; 9 nucleotides align to TRBD2. The CDR3 has 16 amino acids. Per germline, CDR1 MDHEN and CDR2 SYDVKM. The trim removed 6 bases at V and 4 bases at J, leaving 10 bases unmatched. The CDR3 DNA reads as TGTGCCAGCAGCCCTAGCGGGATAGGTGGTTACAATGAGCAGTTCTTC. It translates to CASSPSGIGGYNEQFF.

The CDR3 loop reads CASSPNSGSGNIQYF. CDR3 DNA sequence: TGTGCCAGCAGTCCAAACAGCGGGAGTGGAAACATTCAGTACTTC. J is TRBJ2-4 and V is TRBV6-1, with TRBD2 identical over 8 bases. Germline values: CDR1 MNHNS, CDR2 SASEGT. Unmatched junction bases numbered 9, after V lost 5 bases and J lost 6 bases. The CDR3 runs to 15 residues.

This clonotype was counted a few times. The J gene is TRBJ2-2, the V gene TRBV29-1; weak D call: TRBD1 (5 bases). CDR3 length: 14 residues. The V gene lost 6 bases and the J gene lost 2 bases, with 13 bases spanning the gap. In germline, CDR1 is SQVTM, CDR2 ANQGSEA. The CDR3 region is CSVSGQQNTGELFF. The DNA of the CDR3 is TGCAGCGTATCTGGACAACAAAACACCGGGGAGCTGTTTTTT.

This clonotype was counted many times. The chain has TRBV20-1 and TRBJ2-7; weak D call: TRBD1 (6 bases). V dropped 5 bases and J dropped 2 bases, with 19 bases sitting between them. The length of the CDR3 is 15 residues. CDR1 and CDR2 (germline): DFQATT, SNEGSKA (reference sequence). The CDR3, as DNA: TGCAGTGCTCAAAGAACCCCAGGGGTGGCCTACGAGCAGTACTTC. Residues: CSAQRTPGVAYEQYF.

This clonotype was recorded a few times. The chain carries TRBV5-6 and TRBJ1-1; no reliable D call. Trimming took 4 bases from V and 5 from J, leaving 9 bases between them. The length of the CDR3 is 12 residues. CDR1 SGHDT and CDR2 YYEEEE come from the germline V gene. The CDR3 nucleotides read TGTGCCAGCAGCAACGGGCAGACTGAAGCTTTCTTT. It is translated as CASSNGQTEAFF. Full variable domain (outside the CDR3, taken from reference TRBV5-6 and TRBJ1-1): DAGVTQSPTHLIKTRGQQVTLRCSPKSGHDTVSWYQQALGQGPQFIFQYYEEEERQRGNFPDRFSGHQFPNYSSELNVNALLLGDSALYLCASSNGQTEAFFGQGTRLTVV.

This clonotype was found a few times. A read error may produce the germline difference seen at one junction end. The rearrangement joins TRBV12-3 or TRBV12-4 to TRBJ2-2; 10 positions agree with TRBD2. The CDR3 has 17 residues. DNA for the CDR3: TGTGCCAGCAGCCCGCTAGCGGGAGAGTCGAACACCGGGGAGCTGCTTTTT. This gives the protein CASSPLAGESNTGELLF.

This clonotype was observed at least ten times. The rearrangement links TRBV12-3 or TRBV12-4 to TRBJ2-3; D may be TRBD2 (6 bases). The CDR3 has 16 residues. The V and J ends lost 3 bases and 2 bases respectively, with 15 bases between them. Here the CDR3 DNA reads TGTGCCAGCAGTTTGGGGTACGGGAGCCTCACAGATACGCAGTATTTT. It translates to CASSLGYGSLTDTQYF.